The 6 T cell receptor beta chains given below trace back to one sample, sequenced in a study of a mutant IDH1 vaccine in newly diagnosed glioma. Sequencing used immunoSEQ multiplex PCR; TCRdb keeps in-frame clones, though not all of them. The sample gives tens of thousands of clones, around 79% of which show up once; roughly 6.3% is in the top ten. As to time point: week 23, last vaccination. The vaccine gave 300 ug of a 20-mer mutant IDH1 peptide subcutaneously per dose. Their specific antigens are unknown. This specimen was PBMCs, taken from a glioma patient whose treatment included an IDH1 peptide vaccine. Receptors were obtained from a woman aged 35 to 49 with glioma. Some clones in this sample may be carry-over from other donors' samples.

The V call is TRBV7-9, the J call TRBJ2-1; 11 bases map to TRBD2. CDR3 length: 13 residues. Germline values: CDR1 SEHNR, CDR2 FQNEAQ (reference sequence). V shed 6 bases and J 10 bases; nucleotides not matched to a gene: 5. CDR3 amino acids: CASRLAGGPEQFF. The CDR3 DNA sequence: TGTGCCAGCAGGCTAGCGGGGGGCCCGGAGCAGTTCTTC.

The chain employs TRBV9 and TRBJ2-1; 9 nucleotides line up with TRBD2. Germline CDR1 and CDR2: SGDLS and YYNGEE. There are 16 residues in the CDR3. V trimming: 0 bases; J trimming: 10 bases; junction bases outside the gene matches: 11. CDR3 nucleotide sequence: TGTGCCAGCAGCGTAGAGGGACTAGCCGTTCTTCGAGAGCAGTTCTTC. Translating gives CASSVEGLAVLREQFF.

This chain joins TRBV7-2 and TRBJ2-3; D is perhaps TRBD2 (6 bases). Germline V gene sequence: CDR1 SGHTA, CDR2 FQGNSA. Trimming cost V 1 base and J 0 bases, with 8 bases left between them. The CDR3 totals 15 residues. The DNA for the CDR3 is TGTGCCAGCAGCTTAGTTGGGACTAGCACAGATACGCAGTATTTT. It translates to CASSLVGTSTDTQYF. The variable domain in full, completed from reference TRBV7-2 and TRBJ2-3, reads GAGVSQSPSNKVTEKGKDVELRCDPISGHTALYWYRQSLGQGLEFLIYFQGNSAPDKSGLPSDRFSAERTGGSVSTLTIQRTQQEDSAVYLCASSLVGTSTDTQYFGPGTRLTVL.

This clone was counted a single time. The J gene is TRBJ2-3, the V gene TRBV27; D is undetermined. The V gene's germline CDR1 is MNHEY and CDR2 SMNVEV (reference sequence). Trimming removed 4 bases at V and 2 bases at J, with 10 bases between. The CDR3 totals 14 residues. CDR3 sequence: CASSSFGSTDTQYF. The CDR3 bases are TGTGCCAGCAGTTCCTTCGGGTCCACAGATACGCAGTATTTT.

V and J are TRBV25-1 and TRBJ2-3; D ambiguous. Germline lookup yields CDR1 MGHDK and CDR2 SYGVNS. The V end lost 5 bases, the J end lost 5 bases, and 5 bases lay between the germline ends. The CDR3 extends over 11 amino acids. The CDR3 sequence: CASSSQDTQYF. The CDR3 coding sequence is TGTGCCAGCAGTTCTCAAGATACGCAGTATTTT.

V and J are TRBV5-4 and TRBJ2-7, with TRBD2 matching 10 bases. The CDR3 runs 17 residues. In germline, CDR1 is SGHNT, CDR2 YYREEE (reference sequence). Trimming took 2 bases from V and 0 from J; bases not matched to a gene: 8. Here the CDR3 reads CASSFPSGGPSSYEQYF. The CDR3 DNA is TGTGCCAGCAGCTTCCCTAGCGGGGGCCCCAGCTCCTACGAGCAGTACTTC.